The present T cell receptor beta chain was sequenced within a study of vaccination effects on CD4 cells after COVID-19. This CDR3 comprises 14 residues. Trimming took off 0 bases at V and 4 bases at J, with 7 bases between the two ends. The V gene's germline CDR1 is MNHNY and CDR2 SVGAGI (reference sequence). With respect to this clone: Its specificity is unknown.

Generated by immunoSEQ multiplex PCR, the TCRdb table keeps only in-frame clones and is missing some. The sample lists some 77,000 clones, approximately 70% seen once, with roughly 4% in the top ten. Antigen-specific CD4+ T cells were first expanded with viral peptide pools by the ViraFEST assay and only then sequenced. Isolating CD4+ T cells followed approximately 9 days of culture. The healthy vaccine recipients, who had no prior SARS-CoV-2 infection, showed negative nucleocapsid antibodies. The sample consisted of CD4+ T cells from PBMCs cultured with HCoV-OC43 spike peptides, taken before COVID-19 vaccination. The subset denotes: HCoV-OC43 spike overlapping peptide pool stimulation. J is TRBJ1-5 and V is TRBV6-6; no firm D call. The clonotype was recovered from a human donor who received a COVID-19 vaccine. CDR3 sequence (DNA): TGTGCCAGCAGTTACTCAACGGAAAATCAGCCCCAGCATTTT. Its protein product is CASSYSTENQPQHF.